The 29 T cell receptor beta chains below come from one sample, sequenced in a study of T-cell memory formation after mild COVID-19. TCRdb fed the 5' RACE reads into MiXCR, producing one record per CDR3 protein. This sample has just under 150,000 distinct CDR3 sequences, with under 25% found just once. Material for sequencing was PBMCs or a T cell subset sorted from them (not recorded which). These receptors all come from an adult woman who had mild COVID-19 (a few samples of this study predate the infection). Cell type and time point are not known.

The chain combines TRBV7-9 with TRBJ2-7; 8 bases agree with TRBD2. The germline gives CDR1 SEHNR, CDR2 FQNEAQ (reference sequence). With V trimmed by 2 bases and J by 1 base, 7 bases remained unmatched. The CDR3 length is 16 residues. CDR3 sequence (DNA): TGTGCCAGCAGCTTATTGGGTCGCGGGAGGTCCTACGAGCAGTACTTC. Translating gives CASSLLGRGRSYEQYF.

The V gene is TRBV2, the J gene TRBJ2-5; 7 bases align to TRBD2. In germline, CDR1 is SNHLY, CDR2 FYNNEI. J lost 7 bases, V lost 4 bases, and 12 bases had no gene match. CDR3 length: 15 amino acids. CDR3 amino acids: CASSGQRGGSWTQYF. CDR3 bases: TGTGCCAGCAGTGGCCAGCGGGGTGGATCATGGACCCAGTACTTC.

This clonotype was counted many times. V usage is TRBV6-6 and J usage is TRBJ2-5; D is undetermined. Germline V lookup: CDR1 MNHNY, CDR2 SVGAGI (reference sequence). The V and J ends lost 6 bases and 5 bases respectively, with 4 bases between them. This CDR3 has 10 amino acids. CDR3 in DNA: TGTGCCAGCAGGCGGGAGACCCAGTACTTC. It is translated as CASRRETQYF.

V is TRBV30 and J is TRBJ1-2; a possible D gene is TRBD1 (5 bases). Trimming pared 1 base from V and 8 bases from J, leaving 17 bases between. The CDR3 totals 14 residues. Looked up from germline, CDR1 is GTSNPN and CDR2 is SVGIG (reference sequence). This chain's CDR3 is CAWSAVYRMGGYTF. Here the CDR3 DNA reads TGTGCCTGGAGTGCAGTATACAGGATGGGGGGCTACACCTTC.

V gene TRBV20-1 combines with J gene TRBJ2-3, with TRBD2 matching 12 bases. Germline loops: CDR1 DFQATT, CDR2 SNEGSKA (reference sequence). This CDR3 has 16 residues. With 4 bases clipped from V and 2 bases from J, the junction kept 7 bases outside the gene matches. CDR3 DNA: TGCAGTGCTACTGGGACTAGCGGGCCCTACACAGATACGCAGTATTTT. Amino acid sequence: CSATGTSGPYTDTQYF.

This clonotype turned up a few times. This rearrangement joins TRBV7-8 to TRBJ1-1; 8 nucleotides agree with TRBD1. Germline CDR1 SGHVS, CDR2 FQNEAQ. The CDR3 has 20 residues. Trimming removed 5 bases from V and 0 bases from J; junction bases left unmatched: 20. The CDR3 sequence: CASSPRGVQGQGALNTEAFF. CDR3 DNA sequence: TGTGCCAGCAGCCCTAGAGGAGTACAGGGGCAGGGGGCTTTGAACACTGAAGCTTTCTTT.

CDR3 bases: TGCGCCAGCAGCTTGGCCGATGGCTACACCTTC. Translation gives CASSLADGYTF. The gene calls are TRBV5-1 and TRBJ1-2; D gene ambiguous. With 0 bases removed from V and 6 bases from J, the gap between germline ends came to 3 bases. The length of the CDR3 is 11 residues. Germline lookup yields CDR1 SGHRS and CDR2 YFSETQ.

This clonotype was observed a few times. CDR3 sequence (DNA): TGCGCCAGCAGCCAAGATACAGGGGGAACGGCGCAGTACTTC. Residues: CASSQDTGGTAQYF. The rearrangement links TRBV4-3 to TRBJ2-7, with 8 positions matching TRBD1. This CDR3 comprises 14 residues. The V and J ends lost 0 bases and 9 bases, in that order; junction bases with no gene match: 7. The V gene's germline CDR1 is LGHNA and CDR2 YSLEER.

The rearrangement uses TRBV12-3 or TRBV12-4 and TRBJ1-5; a possible D gene is TRBD1 (6 bases). The CDR3 extends over 16 amino acids. V was shortened by 1 base and J by 3 bases, with 13 bases between the two germline ends. This chain's CDR3 is CASSLGTAGVNQPQHF. The CDR3 DNA sequence: TGTGCCAGCAGTTTAGGTACCGCAGGGGTCAATCAGCCCCAGCATTTT.

Many counts were recorded for this clonotype. This sequence joins TRBV5-1 and TRBJ2-1; 9 nucleotides align to TRBD2. The CDR3 extends over 17 amino acids. Trimming cost V 3 bases and J 4 bases; bases outside gene matches: 11. Germline CDR1 and CDR2: SGHRS and YFSETQ. The CDR3 nucleotides are TGCGCCAGCAGCTCCCCCACGATAGCGGGGGTGTACAATGAGCAGTTCTTC. It is translated as CASSSPTIAGVYNEQFF.

The sample holds a few counts of this clonotype. DNA for the CDR3: TGTGCCAGCAGCTTAGCGATGGGAGAGACCCAGTACTTC. Translating it yields CASSLAMGETQYF. The V and J genes are TRBV7-8 and TRBJ2-5; D uncertain. Germline V CDR1 and CDR2: SGHVS, FQNEAQ. The CDR3 loop spans 13 amino acids. V lost 0 bases and J lost 4, with 6 bases in between.

This clonotype was counted a few times. The V and J genes are TRBV29-1 and TRBJ2-3; the D gene is possibly TRBD1 (6 bases). Trimming removed 7 bases from V and 6 bases from J, with 23 bases in between. Germline values: CDR1 SQVTM, CDR2 ANQGSEA. This CDR3 has 15 residues. Here the CDR3 reads CSARGRGLRGDTQYF. CDR3 bases: TGCAGCGCTAGGGGCCGGGGCTTAAGGGGGGATACGCAGTATTTT.

The chain couples TRBV7-8 to TRBJ2-7; D perhaps matches TRBD2 (6 bases). The CDR3 extends over 16 amino acids. V was shortened by 1 base and J by 3 bases, with 16 bases between the two germline ends. Germline V gives CDR1 SGHVS, CDR2 FQNEAQ. CDR3 nucleotides: TGTGCCAGCAGCTTAGATATCTTGGGACTTAACTACGAGCAGTACTTC. Translation: CASSLDILGLNYEQYF.

The chain is built from TRBV19 and TRBJ1-1; a weak D match, TRBD1 (5 bases). The CDR3 is 15 amino acids. Trimming took off 2 bases at V and 2 bases at J, with 12 bases between the two ends. Germline-derived CDR1 and CDR2 are LNHDA and SQIVND (reference sequence). The CDR3 nucleotides read TGTGCCAGTAGTATAAGGGCGACAGTTAACACTGAAGCTTTCTTT. Translating gives CASSIRATVNTEAFF.

This clonotype was seen many times. This sequence joins TRBV20-1 and TRBJ2-1, with 12 bases that match TRBD2. The trim removed 3 bases at V and 5 bases at J, leaving 2 bases unmatched. CDR1 DFQATT and CDR2 SNEGSKA come from the germline V gene (reference sequence). CDR3 length: 14 residues. The DNA for the CDR3 is TGCAGTGCTAGGAGGACTAGCGGGAACAATGAGCAGTTCTTC. Amino acid sequence: CSARRTSGNNEQFF.

This chain connects TRBV7-8 to TRBJ2-6; D gene unclear. The ends were cut back, 7 bases at V and 0 bases at J, with 7 bases in the middle. The CDR3 runs 14 residues. Per germline, CDR1 SGHVS and CDR2 FQNEAQ. The CDR3 DNA follows: TGTGCCAGCACTACCTCCTCTGGGGCCAACGTCCTGACTTTC. The encoded protein is CASTTSSGANVLTF.

This clonotype was found a few times. The rearrangement uses TRBV4-2 and TRBJ2-3, with 7 bases aligning to TRBD1. The germline V gene encodes CDR1 LGHNA and CDR2 YNFKEQ. CDR3 length: 16 residues. V was pared by 4 bases and J by 4 bases, with 11 bases of the junction left unmatched. CDR3 sequence: CASSPYSGTDSDTQYF. CDR3 bases: TGTGCCAGCAGCCCGTACTCCGGGACAGATTCAGATACGCAGTATTTT.

This clonotype was picked up a small number of times. The J gene is TRBJ2-5, the V gene TRBV5-6; D possibly corresponds to TRBD2 (5 bases). V was pared by 4 bases and J by 4 bases, with 14 bases between. In germline, CDR1 is SGHDT, CDR2 YYEEEE. The length of the CDR3 is 14 residues. In DNA form, the CDR3 reads TGTGCCAGCAGCCGCAGAGAGGGAGCAGAGACCCAGTACTTC. This gives the protein CASSRREGAETQYF. Looking up the rest from reference TRBV5-6 and TRBJ2-5 gives the full variable domain: DAGVTQSPTHLIKTRGQQVTLRCSPKSGHDTVSWYQQALGQGPQFIFQYYEEEERQRGNFPDRFSGHQFPNYSSELNVNALLLGDSALYLCASSRREGAETQYFGPGTRLLVL.

V and J are TRBV27 and TRBJ2-7; 9 nucleotides line up with TRBD1. Unmatched junction bases numbered 14, after V lost 2 bases and J lost 6 bases. CDR1 is MNHEY, CDR2 SMNVEV, per germline (reference sequence). This CDR3 comprises 17 residues. The CDR3, as DNA: TGTGCCAGCAGTTTAAGCCCTTTTAGACAGGGGGATTTCGAGCAGTACTTC. This translates into CASSLSPFRQGDFEQYF.

This clonotype was counted only a few times. The V call is TRBV5-1, the J call TRBJ1-6, with 7 positions matching TRBD1. Germline CDR1 reads SGHRS; CDR2 reads YFSETQ. After removal of 2 bases from V and 7 bases from J, the junction contained 9 bases not matched to a gene. This CDR3 is 16 amino acids long. The CDR3 spells CASSLWDRASNSPLHF. As DNA, the CDR3 is TGCGCCAGCAGCTTATGGGACAGAGCCTCCAATTCACCCCTCCACTTT.

This clonotype was seen a few times. V usage is TRBV7-2 and J usage is TRBJ1-1; D is unresolved. This CDR3 spans 14 amino acids. Germline V gene data show CDR1 as SGHTA and CDR2 as FQGNSA. With 1 base removed from V and 8 bases from J, the gap between germline ends came to 14 bases. CDR3 sequence (DNA): TGTGCCAGCAGCTTAGTGCACGGAACGGCCGAAGCTTTCTTT. It yields the protein CASSLVHGTAEAFF. The full variable domain, with the rest looked up from reference TRBV7-2 and TRBJ1-1, is GAGVSQSPSNKVTEKGKDVELRCDPISGHTALYWYRQSLGQGLEFLIYFQGNSAPDKSGLPSDRFSAERTGGSVSTLTIQRTQQEDSAVYLCASSLVHGTAEAFFGQGTRLTVV.

This clonotype was counted between two and nine times. The rearrangement uses TRBV29-1 and TRBJ1-2; tentatively, D is TRBD1 (5 bases). Germline CDR1 reads SQVTM; CDR2 reads ANQGSEA. Trimming took 0 bases from V and 2 from J, leaving 16 bases between them. The CDR3 has 16 residues. The CDR3 DNA follows: TGCAGCGTTGAAGAGATTGGGGCCGGGGGAAACTATGGCTACACCTTC. As protein: CSVEEIGAGGNYGYTF.

This clonotype was seen at least ten times. The rearrangement uses TRBV5-1 and TRBJ2-2; TRBD2 matches at 8 bases. The CDR3 is made up of 20 amino acids. Germline V gene lookup returns CDR1 SGHRS and CDR2 YFSETQ. Unmatched junction bases numbered 13, after V lost 0 bases and J lost 0 bases. CDR3 coding DNA: TGCGCCAGCAGCTTGGAAGCCCGCCGAGCACTAGCGGCGAACACCGGGGAGCTGTTTTTT. Translation gives CASSLEARRALAANTGELFF.

This chain connects TRBV6-6 to TRBJ1-1; D remains unclear. V gave up 6 bases and J gave up 11 bases, with 16 bases separating them. This CDR3 comprises 12 residues. CDR1 is MNHNY, CDR2 SVGAGI, per germline (reference sequence). DNA for the CDR3: TGTGCCAGCAGGACGGACGTCGGAGGGGCTTTCTTT. Translating it yields CASRTDVGGAFF.

This chain links TRBV12-3 or TRBV12-4 with TRBJ2-5; D may be TRBD1 (5 bases). Trimming removed 1 base from V and 1 base from J, with 10 bases in between. CDR3 size: 15 residues. The CDR3 DNA sequence: TGTGCCAGCAGTTTAGGGACATGGGCCCAAGAGACCCAGTACTTC. This encodes CASSLGTWAQETQYF.

In the case of this clonotype: The conserved closing phenylalanine or tryptophan is absent in this CDR3, likely reflecting a read error. The gene calls are TRBV5-1 and TRBJ1-1; no clear D gene. V was trimmed by 2 bases and J by 1 base, leaving 6 bases between them. CDR3 length equals 13 residues. The germline CDR1 and CDR2 sequences are SGHRS and YFSETQ. The CDR3 nucleotides read TGCGCCAGCAGCTTTTACGGGAACACTGAAGCTTTCTTA. Protein product: CASSFYGNTEAFL.

This clonotype showed up just a few times. The rearrangement joins TRBV7-2 to TRBJ2-6; the D is unclear. Per germline, CDR1 SGHTA and CDR2 FQGNSA. The CDR3 length is 16 residues. V lost 1 base to trimming and J lost 0 bases, with 7 bases between them. This chain's CDR3 is CASSLGWASGANVLTF. DNA for the CDR3: TGTGCCAGCAGCTTAGGGTGGGCCTCTGGGGCCAACGTCCTGACTTTC.

The chain has TRBV5-1 and TRBJ2-7; 9 positions match TRBD1. Unmatched junction bases numbered 11, after V lost 6 bases and J lost 4 bases. This CDR3 spans 15 amino acids. Germline CDR1 SGHRS, CDR2 YFSETQ. The CDR3 coding sequence is TGCGCCAGCAACCAAGCCGGGACAGGGTTTTACGAGCAGTACTTC. This translates into CASNQAGTGFYEQYF.

This clonotype has more than one count but fewer than ten. The chain has TRBV24-1 and TRBJ1-1; 8 bases map to TRBD1. Germline V CDR1 and CDR2: KGHDR, SFDVKD. The trim removed 3 bases at V and 1 base at J, leaving 3 bases unmatched. The CDR3 has 15 residues. The CDR3 coding sequence is TGTGCCACCAGTGATCCCGGGACAGGGAACACTGAAGCTTTCTTT. Translated, it gives CATSDPGTGNTEAFF.